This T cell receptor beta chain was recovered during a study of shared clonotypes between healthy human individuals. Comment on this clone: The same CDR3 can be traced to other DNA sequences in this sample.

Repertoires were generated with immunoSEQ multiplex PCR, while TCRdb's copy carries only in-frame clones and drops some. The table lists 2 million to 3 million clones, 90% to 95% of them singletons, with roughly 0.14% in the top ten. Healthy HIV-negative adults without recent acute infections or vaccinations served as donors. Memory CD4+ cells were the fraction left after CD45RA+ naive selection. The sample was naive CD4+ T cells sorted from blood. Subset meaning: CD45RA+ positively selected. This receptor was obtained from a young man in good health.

This CDR3 is CASSPTGAGGYEQYF. CDR3 DNA: TGTGCCAGCAGCCCAACAGGGGCCGGAGGCTACGAGCAGTACTTC. The genes are TRBV6-5 and TRBJ2-7; 7 nucleotides line up with TRBD1. Germline assignment: CDR1 MNHEY and CDR2 SVGAGI. The CDR3 is 15 residues long. V lost 6 bases to trimming and J lost 3 bases; unmatched junction nucleotides: 11.